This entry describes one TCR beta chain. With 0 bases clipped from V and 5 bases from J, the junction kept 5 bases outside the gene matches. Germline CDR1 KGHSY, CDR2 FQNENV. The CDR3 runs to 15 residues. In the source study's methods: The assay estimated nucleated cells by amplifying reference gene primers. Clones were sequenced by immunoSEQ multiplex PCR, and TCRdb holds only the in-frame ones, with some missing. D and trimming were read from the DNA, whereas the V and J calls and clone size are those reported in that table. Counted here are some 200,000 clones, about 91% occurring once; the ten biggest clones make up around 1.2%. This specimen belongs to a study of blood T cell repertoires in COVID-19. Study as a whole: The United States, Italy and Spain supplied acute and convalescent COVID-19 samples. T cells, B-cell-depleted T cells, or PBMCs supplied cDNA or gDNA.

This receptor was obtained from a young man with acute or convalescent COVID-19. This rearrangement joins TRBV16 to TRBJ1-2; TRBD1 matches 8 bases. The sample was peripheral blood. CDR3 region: CASSQSGTGGYGYTF. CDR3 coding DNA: TGTGCCAGCAGCCAATCTGGGACAGGAGGGTATGGCTACACCTTC.